This T cell receptor beta chain came from a study of T cells in localized non-small cell lung cancer. Whole-study results and caveats: Uninvolved neighboring lung showed the greatest T cell clonality, exceeding tumor. There was an association of higher blood T cell density with longer overall survival. A median of 57 of the top 100 tumor clones appeared in adjacent lung, which was paired and uninvolved. A single tumor region was sequenced, leaving heterogeneity possible.

Details on this clone: The antigen remains unidentified.

Repertoires were generated with immunoSEQ multiplex PCR, while TCRdb's copy carries only in-frame clones and drops some. Here the sample spans more than 12,000 clones, about 80% being singletons. The source of this sequence is a female donor older than 55 with stage I squamous cell lung carcinoma. The material sequenced was peripheral blood, taken before any cancer treatment.

CDR3 residues: CSVERRMNTEAFF. Here the CDR3 DNA reads TGCAGCGTTGAACGACGGATGAACACTGAAGCTTTCTTT. V usage is TRBV29-1 and J usage is TRBJ1-1; no clear D. Germline loops: CDR1 SQVTM, CDR2 ANQGSEA. The CDR3 is 13 residues long. Deletions cut 2 bases from V and 0 bases from J, with 7 bases between.